The clone carrying this T cell receptor beta chain was observed a few times. Its antigen is currently unknown. These data originate in a study of human T cells and chemical hapten exposure. Across the whole study: Weekly diphenylcyclopropenone doses were given to patients' scalps across the approximately 24-week study.

Time point: patch test 1, 2 weeks after DPC sensitization. As for treatment: therapeutic diphenylcyclopropenone sensitization with weekly scalp DPC. Unique molecular identifiers were attached to individual cDNA molecules within the library. MiXCR, applied by TCRdb to the RACE reads, yields one record per CDR3 protein. The sample has under 200,000 distinct CDR3 sequences; approximately 14% are singletons. Findings and caveats of the study: Higher patch test scores went with higher counts of PT1 expanded TCRs. Alopecia in the donors means their immune response may deviate from healthy people's.

The CDR3 contains 14 residues. Germline V lookup: CDR1 SEHNR, CDR2 FQNEAQ (reference sequence). J was trimmed by 4 bases and V by 10 bases; bases with no gene match: 8. The source material was whole blood, sampled in connection with sensitization to the hapten diphenylcyclopropenone (DPC). The V and J genes are TRBV7-9 and TRBJ1-2; 11 bases are a match to TRBD1. This TCR was sampled from a woman between 25 and 40 years old with alopecia areata. Some clones in this sample may be carry-over from other donors' samples. The chain's CDR3 is CATPRTGGIYGYTF. The CDR3, as DNA: TGTGCCACGCCACGGACAGGGGGCATCTATGGCTACACCTTC.